The clone carrying this TCR beta chain was detected many times. Antigen specificity is unknown. This sample is drawn from a study of T cell repertoires in cytomegalovirus infection. Study at large: CMV infection plus the matching HLA type was flagged by public TCR beta signatures.

Between the trimmed V and J ends, which lost 5 bases and 1 base, there was a span of 14 bases. Germline V gene sequence: CDR1 SGHVS, CDR2 FNYEAQ. The CDR3 is 15 amino acids. Findings and limits, study-wide: Predominance within the ex vivo response was attributable to HLA-C-restricted CMV-specific TCR beta clonotypes. Adding up the frequency of public TCR beta families identified people who carried CMV plus the relevant HLA.

From the reads, TCRdb called clonotypes with MiXCR, one entry per CDR3 protein. The profile shows about 340,000 distinct CDR3 sequences, about 28% of them singletons. Sequenced material: cultured PBMCs, taken from culture after CMV antigen stimulation. This rearrangement joins TRBV7-6 to TRBJ1-2, with D perhaps TRBD1 (6 bases). The receptor comes from a human donor in good health (CMV status not recorded). Some clones in this sample may be carry-over from other donors' samples. Written as DNA, the CDR3 is TGTGCCAGCAGCCCATGGGGGGGCAGTAACTATGGCTACACCTTC. This encodes CASSPWGGSNYGYTF.